Below, one T cell receptor beta chain is given with its context. Its cognate antigen is unknown. The data were taken from a study of cytomegalovirus exposure and HLA in healthy donors. Findings and limits, study-wide: CMV serostatus was the sole immune exposure information available.

In the PCR, 60 Vbeta and 13 Jbeta primers were used. Generated by immunoSEQ multiplex PCR, the TCRdb table keeps only in-frame clones and is missing some. The sample has 150,000 to 200,000 clones, roughly 78% seen once. Input material: PBMCs. This TCR derives from a woman in her 50s in good health and CMV-seropositive.

DNA for the CDR3: TGTGCCACGTCCCGGGACAGGTACTCTAGCAATCAGCCCCAGCATTTT. Its protein product is CATSRDRYSSNQPQHF. The genes are TRBV19 and TRBJ1-5; 8 nucleotides match TRBD1. This CDR3 comprises 16 residues. The trim removed 10 bases at V and 0 bases at J, leaving 11 bases unmatched. Germline V CDR1 and CDR2: LNHDA, SQIVND (reference sequence).